Listed below are T cell receptor beta chains from one sample, sequenced in a study of radiation and T cells in renal cell carcinoma. Produced via immunoSEQ multiplex PCR; TCRdb's table is partial and in-frame only. The sample includes about 150,000 clones, roughly 89% seen only once; the top ten take approximately 13%. The sample was blood, taken from a patient whose treatment included radiotherapy and nephrectomy. These receptors all come from a woman aged 50 to 60 with renal cell carcinoma. CDR3s include the opening cysteine and the closing phenylalanine or tryptophan. The D gene is left open where the match is weak. Expanded clones are given a class, and other clones once, few, many or no size at all.

j_call | clone_size | v_call | d_call | cdr3_nt | cdr3_aa
TRBJ2-5 | - | TRBV5-4 | - | TGTGCCAGCAGCTCCGACATTAGGGAGACCCAGTACTTC | CASSSDIRETQYF
TRBJ2-7 | - | TRBV30 | - | TGTGCCTGGAGCATACCCACGACTAGTTTCTCCAACGAGCAGTACTTC | CAWSIPTTSFSNEQYF
TRBJ1-2 | - | TRBV7-2 | - | TGTGCCAGCAGCTTAGAAGAAAGGGGTGGCTACACCTTC | CASSLEERGGYTF
TRBJ2-3 | - | TRBV7-2 | - | TGTGCCAGCAGCTGGGCTCTCACAGATACGCAGTATTTT | CASSWALTDTQYF
TRBJ1-2 | - | TRBV19 | TRBD1 | TGTGCCAGTACTTTAGGGGAGGAGGGGGCTGCCGGCTACACCTTC | CASTLGEEGAAGYTF
TRBJ1-6 | - | TRBV30 | TRBD1 | TGTGCCTCCCTGAGTGGTTTAGGACAGGGTGATAATTCACCCCTCCACTTT | CASLSGLGQGDNSPLHF
TRBJ2-1 | - | TRBV19 | TRBD2 | TGTGCCAGTACTTCCCAGCGGGGGGCTTACAATGAGCAGTTCTTC | CASTSQRGAYNEQFF
TRBJ1-1 | few | TRBV30 | - | TGTGCCTGGAGGGTTCCTGGGAACACTGAAGCTTTCTTT | CAWRVPGNTEAFF
TRBJ1-1 | - | TRBV2 | - | TGTGCCAGCAGTGGAGTATACAGGAACACTGAAGCTTTCTTT | CASSGVYRNTEAFF
TRBJ2-7 | - | TRBV21-1 | - | TGTGCCAGCAGCAAACTAAGGGCGGGGGAGCAGTACTTC | CASSKLRAGEQYF
TRBJ2-7 | - | TRBV7-3 | - | TGTGCCAGCAGCCCAAACGTCGGCTCCTACGAGCAGTACTTC | CASSPNVGSYEQYF
TRBJ2-7 | - | TRBV4-3 | - | TGCGCCAGCAGCCAAGGGGGCGGAGGCTACGAGCAGTACTTC | CASSQGGGGYEQYF
TRBJ2-7 | - | TRBV25-1 | - | TGTGCCAGCAGTTTTGGGGGATACGAGCAGTACTTC | CASSFGGYEQYF
TRBJ1-6 | - | TRBV7-9 | TRBD1 | TGTGCCAGCAGCTTAGGACAGGGATCCTATAATTCACCCCTCCACTTT | CASSLGQGSYNSPLHF
TRBJ2-3 | - | TRBV7-7 | TRBD2 | TGTGCTAGCAGCCCGGGACTAGCGGGGGGCAGGGATACGCAGTATTTT | CASSPGLAGGRDTQYF
TRBJ2-3 | few | TRBV7-9 | - | TGTGCCAGCAGCTGGGCCCTGGCCCCAGATACGCAGTATTTT | CASSWALAPDTQYF
TRBJ1-2 | - | TRBV5-4 | - | TGTGCCAGCAGCCCCCGGGGGGGACAAGGCTACACCTTC | CASSPRGGQGYTF
TRBJ1-2 | - | TRBV2 | TRBD1 | TGTGCCAGCAAACTACAACCCGGACAGGTGACTTATGGCTACACCTTC | CASKLQPGQVTYGYTF
TRBJ2-7 | few | TRBV5-1 | - | TGCGCCAGCAGAGGGGACCAATCTTCCTACGAGCAGTACTTC | CASRGDQSSYEQYF
TRBJ1-5 | - | TRBV7-9 | - | TGTGCCAGCAGTAGGGCTCTCAATCAGCCCCAGCATTTT | CASSRALNQPQHF
TRBJ1-2 | once | TRBV6-6 | TRBD1 | TGTGCCAGCAGTAGGACAGGGGTCGGCTACACCTTC | CASSRTGVGYTF
TRBJ1-2 | - | TRBV6-5 | TRBD1 | TGTGCCACTTTGACAGGGGTGAATGGCTACACCTTC | CATLTGVNGYTF
TRBJ1-6 | - | TRBV5-6 | - | TGTGCCAGCAGCTTGGCCTCAGCGGGTTCACCCCTCCACTTT | CASSLASAGSPLHF
TRBJ1-6 | - | TRBV30 | - | TGTGCCTGGAGTCGGACAAGATATAATTCACCCCTCCACTTT | CAWSRTRYNSPLHF
TRBJ2-7 | - | TRBV13 | - | TGTGCCAGCAGCACCCGGGAGCAAAGCTCCTACGAGCAGTACTTC | CASSTREQSSYEQYF
TRBJ2-5 | - | TRBV19 | - | TGTGCCAGTAGGCTGAGTACAGACATAGAGACCCAGTACTTC | CASRLSTDIETQYF
TRBJ1-1 | - | TRBV13 | - | TGTGCCAGCAGCTTAGTTGGCGGTTTGAACACTGAAGCTTTCTTT | CASSLVGGLNTEAFF
TRBJ1-2 | - | TRBV4-3 | - | TGCGCCAGCAGCCTTAACAGGGTTATAGGCTATGGCTACACCTTC | CASSLNRVIGYGYTF
TRBJ1-6 | - | TRBV4-1 | - | TGCGCCAGCAGCCACGGGGGCAGGGATAATTCACCCCTCCACTTT | CASSHGGRDNSPLHF
TRBJ1-1 | few | TRBV12-5 | - | TGTGCTAGTGGTAAGGGATCGATGAACACTGAAGCTTTCTTT | CASGKGSMNTEAFF
TRBJ1-2 | - | TRBV6-5 | - | TGTGCCACCCAGCCAACGGGGATCTATGGCTACACCTTC | CATQPTGIYGYTF
TRBJ1-1 | few | TRBV19 | TRBD1 | TGTGCCAGTAGTATCGACAGGGCCCGCACTGAAGCTTTCTTT | CASSIDRARTEAFF
TRBJ2-7 | - | TRBV11-2 | - | TGTGCCAGCAGCCCTGGACGGACCGCCAGAGAGCAGTACTTC | CASSPGRTAREQYF
TRBJ2-2 | - | TRBV4-1 | - | TGCGCCAGCAGCCAAGGGTACGGGGAGCTGTTTTTT | CASSQGYGELFF
TRBJ2-5 | - | TRBV5-4 | - | TGTGCCAGCAGCTTGGAACCCACAGAGACCCAGTACTTC | CASSLEPTETQYF
TRBJ2-2 | - | TRBV2 | - | TGTGCCAGCAGCCCCAATCTCAACACCGGGGAGCTGTTTTTT | CASSPNLNTGELFF
TRBJ2-7 | - | TRBV5-1 | - | TGCGCCAGCAGCTCCCCCTCGAGGATGCAATACGAGCAGTACTTC | CASSSPSRMQYEQYF
TRBJ2-3 | - | TRBV30 | - | TGTGCCTGGACTACGGGACTTCCCGCTAGCACAGATACGCAGTATTTT | CAWTTGLPASTDTQYF
TRBJ1-1 | - | TRBV20-1 | - | TGCAGTGTTGCGCTAGGCACTGAAGCTTTCTTT | CSVALGTEAFF
TRBJ2-1 | - | TRBV9 | - | TGTGCCAGCAGCGTAGAGCCCAGCTCCTACAATGAGCAGTTCTTC | CASSVEPSSYNEQFF
TRBJ2-3 | - | TRBV5-6 | - | TGTGCCAGCAGCTTAGGAGGGCAGGTCACAGATACGCAGTATTTT | CASSLGGQVTDTQYF
TRBJ2-1 | once | TRBV5-1 | - | TGCGCCAGCAGCCTACCTAGCGCTAGCGAGCAGTTCTTC | CASSLPSASEQFF
TRBJ2-3 | - | TRBV29-1 | - | TGCAGCGTTGAGCACCGTGCAAGAGATACGCAGTATTTT | CSVEHRARDTQYF
TRBJ1-2 | - | TRBV29-1 | - | TGCAGCGCTACCCCGATGTTGACGGTTGGCTACACCTTC | CSATPMLTVGYTF
TRBJ2-2 | - | TRBV5-1 | - | TGCGCCAGCAGCCCCAATAGCGGCACCGGGGAGCTGTTTTTT | CASSPNSGTGELFF
TRBJ2-7 | - | TRBV9 | - | TGTGCCAGCAGCGTAGGGTCACAGGGAGAATACGAGCAGTACTTC | CASSVGSQGEYEQYF
TRBJ2-1 | - | TRBV30 | - | TGTGCCTGGAGTACAGGTCACAATGAGCAGTTCTTC | CAWSTGHNEQFF
TRBJ2-7 | - | TRBV5-1 | TRBD1 | TGCGCCAGCAGGCCCCGGCGACAGGGTGGGTTCGGGCCCTCAACTCCATTCGACGAGCAGTACTTC | CASRPRRQGGFGPSTPFDEQYF